This is a list of T cell receptor beta chains from one sample in a study of CD8 T cells in ankylosing spondylitis. Each CDR3 protein gets one entry after TCRdb re-called the 5' RACE reads with MiXCR. The sample lists around 300,000 distinct CDR3 sequences, around 15% occurring once. The sequenced sample consisted of blood, either unsorted or a sorted T cell fraction (not recorded which). The receptors were sampled from a male donor with ankylosing spondylitis or in good health (not recorded which). Both conserved end residues are part of each CDR3. D genes are given only for firm matches. Rows give clone size only sometimes, using once, few, many, or a class for an expanded clone.

v_call	d_call	j_call	clone_size	cdr3_aa	cdr3_nt
TRBV24-1	NA	TRBJ2-3	NA	CATSDPWGGTDTQYF	TGTGCCACCAGTGACCCCTGGGGGGGCACAGATACGCAGTATTTT
TRBV15	NA	TRBJ2-7	few	CATSRDRGLEQYF	TGTGCCACCAGCAGAGATAGGGGTTTGGAGCAGTACTTC
TRBV3-1	TRBD2	TRBJ2-7	NA	CASSQGWVGGARNYEQYF	TGTGCCAGCAGCCAAGGATGGGTCGGGGGGGCCCGGAACTACGAGCAGTACTTC
TRBV5-1	TRBD1	TRBJ2-3	many	CASSAGTGNSDTQYF	TGCGCCAGCAGCGCCGGGACAGGGAATTCAGATACGCAGTATTTT
TRBV12-3/TRBV12-4	TRBD2	TRBJ2-5	few	CASSGALAPRGETQYF	TGTGCCAGCAGTGGCGCACTAGCGCCCCGCGGGGAGACCCAGTACTTC
TRBV7-2	NA	TRBJ1-5	NA	CASSFGRPSNQPQHF	TGTGCCAGCAGCTTCGGCCGACCTAGCAATCAGCCCCAGCATTTT
TRBV15	NA	TRBJ2-3	NA	CATSRGEDTQYF	TGTGCCACCAGCAGAGGGGAAGATACGCAGTATTTT
TRBV27	TRBD1	TRBJ2-1	NA	CASSRDRGRDKEQFF	TGTGCCAGCAGTCGGGACAGGGGGCGGGACAAAGAGCAGTTCTTC
TRBV7-9	NA	TRBJ1-1	few	CASSGGPGMEAFF	TGTGCCAGCAGCGGGGGTCCAGGGATGGAAGCTTTCTTT
TRBV6-1	NA	TRBJ2-5	few	CASSQDRFQETQYF	TGTGCCAGCAGTCAAGACAGGTTCCAAGAGACCCAGTACTTC
TRBV7-6	NA	TRBJ2-3	few	CASSLGPTGDTQYF	TGTGCCAGCAGCTTAGGTCCGACGGGAGATACGCAGTATTTT
TRBV3-1	NA	TRBJ2-2	NA	CASSRLSGELFF	TGTGCCAGCAGCCGCCTATCCGGGGAGCTGTTTTTT
TRBV14	TRBD1	TRBJ1-1	NA	CASSQDGRRGQRTEAFF	TGTGCCAGCAGCCAAGATGGACGGAGGGGGCAAAGGACTGAAGCTTTCTTT
TRBV12-3/TRBV12-4	TRBD1	TRBJ2-2	many	CASSLPTGGANTGELFF	TGTGCCAGCAGTCTACCTACAGGGGGCGCGAACACCGGGGAGCTGTTTTTT
TRBV6-5	NA	TRBJ1-1	NA	CASSYSERTEAFF	TGTGCCAGCAGTTACTCGGAGAGAACTGAAGCTTTCTTT
TRBV5-1	NA	TRBJ1-3	NA	CASSLAGDSGNTIYF	TGCGCCAGCAGCTTGGCCGGCGACTCTGGAAACACCATATATTTT
TRBV20-1	TRBD2	TRBJ2-2	few	CSARSSGSAGELFF	TGCAGTGCCCGATCTAGCGGGAGTGCCGGGGAGCTGTTTTTT
TRBV7-9	TRBD1	TRBJ1-2	few	CASSLEGGDGYTF	TGTGCCAGCAGCTTAGAAGGGGGCGACGGCTACACCTTC
TRBV6-5	NA	TRBJ1-6	NA	CASSYSWGDSPLHF	TGTGCCAGCAGTTACTCGTGGGGGGACTCACCCCTCCACTTT
TRBV11-2	NA	TRBJ2-7	few	CASSPHLATDRDFYEQYF	TGTGCCAGCAGCCCCCATCTCGCAACAGACCGAGATTTCTACGAGCAGTACTTC
TRBV14	NA	TRBJ2-7	NA	CASSRAPYEQYF	TGTGCCAGCAGCCGTGCTCCCTACGAGCAGTACTTC
TRBV15	NA	TRBJ2-2	NA	CATSRDLGFGTGELFF	TGTGCCACCAGCAGAGATCTCGGTTTCGGAACCGGGGAGCTGTTTTTT
TRBV3-1	NA	TRBJ1-2	few	CASSQDRRFGYTF	TGTGCCAGCAGCCAAGATCGGAGGTTCGGCTACACCTTC
TRBV5-1	NA	TRBJ1-6	few	CASSLGAGVGGSPLHF	TGCGCCAGCAGCTTGGGGGCCGGTGTGGGTGGTTCACCCCTCCACTTT
TRBV11-3	TRBD2	TRBJ2-1	NA	CASSLEIAGGPQDEQFF	TGTGCCAGCAGCTTAGAGATAGCGGGGGGGCCCCAGGATGAGCAGTTCTTC
TRBV27	NA	TRBJ2-4	NA	CASSSSQGGKNIQYF	TGTGCCAGCAGTTCATCCCAGGGTGGCAAAAACATTCAGTACTTC
TRBV29-1	NA	TRBJ1-2	NA	CSVEGGVYGYTF	TGCAGCGTTGAGGGGGGCGTCTATGGCTACACCTTC
TRBV4-2	NA	TRBJ2-1	few	CASSLKEGTYNEQFF	TGTGCCAGCAGCCTGAAGGAGGGGACCTACAATGAGCAGTTCTTC
TRBV12-3/TRBV12-4	NA	TRBJ2-2	many	CASSYGPDIYTGELFF	TGTGCCAGCAGTTACGGTCCAGACATTTACACCGGGGAGCTGTTTTTT
TRBV6-1	NA	TRBJ1-5	NA	CASHTEGNQPQHF	TGTGCCAGCCATACCGAAGGCAATCAGCCCCAGCATTTT
TRBV5-1	NA	TRBJ2-7	NA	CASSSQGFSGSYEQYF	TGCGCCAGCAGCTCTCAGGGGTTCTCAGGCTCCTACGAGCAGTACTTC
TRBV12-3/TRBV12-4	NA	TRBJ2-1	few	CASTQLRTYNEQFF	TGTGCCAGCACGCAACTTCGCACCTACAATGAGCAGTTCTTC
TRBV7-9	TRBD1	TRBJ2-3	few	CASSSGQGDTDTQYF	TGTGCCAGCAGCTCGGGACAGGGGGACACAGATACGCAGTATTTT
TRBV10-3	TRBD1	TRBJ2-2	few	CAISDPDRAGELFF	TGTGCCATCAGTGACCCGGACAGGGCCGGGGAGCTGTTTTTT
TRBV20-1	TRBD1	TRBJ1-2	NA	CSASAGGSDYGYTF	TGCAGTGCTAGCGCAGGGGGATCGGACTATGGCTACACCTTC
TRBV12-3/TRBV12-4	TRBD2	TRBJ2-5	NA	CASSLGGTSGRTQYF	TGTGCCAGCAGTTTAGGCGGGACTAGCGGGAGGACCCAGTACTTC
TRBV5-1	TRBD1	TRBJ2-4	few	CASSLASTGGLDIQYF	TGCGCCAGCAGCTTGGCCTCGACAGGGGGCTTAGACATTCAGTACTTC